This T cell receptor beta chain derives from a study of blood T cell repertoires in COVID-19. Study-level background: PBMCs, B-cell-depleted T cells, or T cells provided the cDNA or gDNA that made up the material.

With V trimmed by 10 bases and J by 0 bases, 4 bases remained unmatched. Looked up from germline, CDR1 is SGHNT and CDR2 is YYREEE (reference sequence). The CDR3 has 13 amino acids. Only in-frame clones appear in the TCRdb table, and some are missing; sequencing was by immunoSEQ multiplex PCR. The sample yields over 70,000 clones, 80% to 90% seen once. The sequence was obtained from a human donor in a cohort sampled during active COVID-19. Sequencing input: peripheral blood. The chain is built from TRBV5-4 and TRBJ2-3, with 8 bases that match TRBD1. The DNA for the CDR3 is TGTGCCGTCCAGGGGGCCAGCACAGATACGCAGTATTTT. This encodes CAVQGASTDTQYF. Based on the CDR3 plus reference TRBV5-4 and TRBJ2-3, the full variable domain is ETGVTQSPTHLIKTRGQQVTLRCSSQSGHNTVSWYQQALGQGPQFIFQYYREEENGRGNFPPRFSGLQFPNYSSELNVNALELDDSALYLCAVQGASTDTQYFGPGTRLTVL.